This entry features one T cell receptor beta chain sequence. The antigen remains unidentified. An end of the junction differs from the germline gene, which may be a read error. CDR1 is SSHAT and CDR2 is FNYEAQ in the germline V gene (reference sequence). The CDR3 is made up of 13 amino acids. The sample comes from a study of T cell responses to AZD1222 COVID-19 vaccine. Study outcomes and limitations: With two AZD1222 doses given, Spike-specific TCR breadth and depth both rose.

Measured with immunoSEQ multiplex PCR; TCRdb has only the in-frame clones, and not every one. The table includes around 160,000 clones, about 93% detected once. The rearrangement joins TRBV7-7 to TRBJ2-5; 7 bases agree with TRBD1. This clonotype was obtained from an adult in good health. The specimen was peripheral blood, collected on day 0 of AZD1222 vaccination. The CDR3 loop reads CASSVRGSETQYF. The CDR3 DNA sequence: TGTGCTAGCAGCGTCAGGGGGTCAGAGACCCAGTACTTC.